This TCR beta chain was profiled in a study of T cell repertoires in cytomegalovirus infection. Study-wide context: In public TCR beta signatures, there were indications of both CMV infection and matching HLA type. Study results and limitations: HLA-C-restricted TCR beta clonotypes specific for CMV led the ex vivo response.

This clonotype has a count of ten or more. Its specificity is unknown. TCRdb redid the calling of the reads with MiXCR, one entry per CDR3 protein. The data contain under 300,000 distinct CDR3 sequences, roughly an eighth of them singletons. Between the trimmed V and J ends, which lost 6 bases and 6 bases, there was a span of 15 bases. CDR1 is SEHNR and CDR2 is FQNEAQ in the germline V gene (reference sequence). This CDR3 contains 14 residues. Sequences were obtained from PBMCs. The sequence derives from a human donor in good health (CMV status not recorded). Some clones in this sample may be carry-over from other donors' samples. This chain connects TRBV7-9 to TRBJ2-1; possible D gene TRBD1, 6 bases. The CDR3 DNA sequence: TGTGCCAGCAGGTTTCCAGGGGCCTTCAATGAGCAGTTCTTC. Its translation is CASRFPGAFNEQFF.